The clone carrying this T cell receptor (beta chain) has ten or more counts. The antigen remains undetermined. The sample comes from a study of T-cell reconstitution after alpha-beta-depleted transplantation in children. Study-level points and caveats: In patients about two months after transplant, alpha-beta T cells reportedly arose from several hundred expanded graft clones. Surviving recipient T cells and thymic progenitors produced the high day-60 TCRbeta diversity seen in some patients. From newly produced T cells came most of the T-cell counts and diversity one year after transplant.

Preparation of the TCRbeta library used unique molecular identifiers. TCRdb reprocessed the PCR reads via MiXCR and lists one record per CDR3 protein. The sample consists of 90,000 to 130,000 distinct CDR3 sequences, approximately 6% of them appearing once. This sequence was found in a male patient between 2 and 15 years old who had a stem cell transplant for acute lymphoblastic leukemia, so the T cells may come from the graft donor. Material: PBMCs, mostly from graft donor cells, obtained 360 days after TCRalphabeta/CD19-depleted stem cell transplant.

The CDR3 spells CASSSEGGGPENEQFF. Here the CDR3 DNA reads TGTGCCAGCAGTTCCGAGGGAGGAGGGCCCGAGAATGAGCAGTTCTTC. The chain recombines TRBV12-3 or TRBV12-4 with TRBJ2-1; a weak D match, TRBD2 (6 bases). This CDR3 has 16 residues. Deletions cut 4 bases from V and 7 bases from J, with 20 bases between.